This paragraph covers one T cell receptor (beta chain) sequence. Its antigen is not identified. These data are taken from a study of T-cell memory formation after mild COVID-19. General study findings and limits: Day 15 to 85 contractors were CD4/CD8 balanced; later expanders leaned CD4+.

5'RACE, which relied on constant-segment primers, yielded TCR alpha and TCR beta cDNA libraries carrying sample barcodes and UMIs. From the 5' RACE reads, TCRdb called clonotypes with MiXCR, one entry per CDR3 protein. Counted here are approximately 300,000 distinct CDR3 sequences, 15% to 20% occurring once; the ten biggest clones make up 22%. CDR1 and CDR2 (germline): MNHEY, SVGEGT. V dropped 6 bases and J dropped 4; count of bases not matched to a gene: 6. The CDR3 has 15 residues. This rearrangement joins TRBV6-2 or TRBV6-3 to TRBJ1-5, with 10 bases that match TRBD1. The receptor's source is a man aged 18 to 29 who had mild COVID-19 (a few samples of this study predate the infection). Cell type and time point are not known. Sequencing used PBMCs or a T cell subset sorted from them (not recorded which). CDR3 nucleotide sequence: TGTGCCAGCAGATCGGACAGGGGGGTAAATCAGCCCCAGCATTTT. This translates into CASRSDRGVNQPQHF.